These 14 T cell receptor beta chains came from one sample sequenced in a study of shared clonotypes between healthy human individuals. Clones were sequenced by immunoSEQ multiplex PCR, and TCRdb holds only the in-frame ones, with some missing. Seen here are 400,000 to 600,000 clones, about 96% observed once, and the top ten hold around 0.067%. The sequencing sample was made of naive CD4+ T cells sorted from blood. The sample's subset: CD45RA+ positively selected. These receptors were collected from a woman in her 30s in good health.

The chain joins TRBV7-8 to TRBJ1-2; 7 positions match TRBD1. The germline V gene has CDR1 SGHVS and CDR2 FQNEAQ. This CDR3 is 13 amino acids long. The V segment lost 3 bases and the J segment 8 bases; nucleotides outside the gene matches: 6. CDR3: CASSFEEGAGYTF. CDR3 bases: TGTGCCAGCAGCTTCGAAGAGGGGGCGGGCTACACCTTC.

In DNA, the CDR3 is TGTGCCAGCAGCTCCGTTGGGGATAGCGGAAACACCATATATTTT. Translation gives CASSSVGDSGNTIYF. The chain links TRBV28 to TRBJ1-3; D is unresolved. Trimming shortened V by 6 bases and J by 4 bases, and 16 bases separated the two germline ends. The germline gives CDR1 MDHEN, CDR2 SYDVKM. The CDR3 contains 15 residues.

The CDR3 DNA is TGTGCCAGTAGCTCGGACAGGGCCACTGAAGCTTTCTTT. Amino acids: CASSSDRATEAFF. The gene calls are TRBV19 and TRBJ1-1; 8 bases are shared with TRBD1. This CDR3 contains 13 residues. Germline V lookup: CDR1 LNHDA, CDR2 SQIVND (reference sequence). With 6 bases clipped from V and 4 bases from J, the junction kept 4 bases outside the gene matches.

V usage is TRBV5-6 and J usage is TRBJ2-7; 7 bases map to TRBD1. The V and J ends lost 4 bases and 2 bases, in that order; junction bases with no gene match: 9. Germline assignment: CDR1 SGHDT and CDR2 YYEEEE. This CDR3 is built from 15 residues. The DNA for the CDR3 is TGTGCCAGCAGCCGACGACAGGGCCGAACCTACGAGCAGTACTTC. Translated, it gives CASSRRQGRTYEQYF.

This chain uses TRBV27 with TRBJ2-7; D assignment may be TRBD1 or TRBD2 (5 bases each). This CDR3 spans 15 amino acids. Germline V gene sequence: CDR1 MNHEY, CDR2 SMNVEV (reference sequence). V lost 6 bases, J lost 4 bases, and 19 bases lay in between. Written as DNA, the CDR3 is TGTGCCAGCAGAAAGCAGGCCGTTGGGGGATACGAGCAGTACTTC. It translates to CASRKQAVGGYEQYF.

This clone has a single count. This chain links TRBV5-1 with TRBJ1-5; unclear D gene. Trimming took off 0 bases at V and 2 bases at J, with 9 bases between the two ends. This CDR3 has 15 amino acids. Germline CDR1 is SGHRS and CDR2 is YFSETQ. Here the CDR3 reads CASSLDGMGNQPQHF. CDR3 nucleotides: TGCGCCAGCAGCTTGGATGGAATGGGCAATCAGCCCCAGCATTTT.

The chain recombines TRBV6-6 with TRBJ1-1; no clear D. The CDR3 loop spans 15 amino acids. V dropped 5 bases and J dropped 0 bases, with 13 bases sitting between them. Germline loops: CDR1 MNHNY, CDR2 SVGAGI (reference sequence). CDR3 in amino acids: CASSLGDTMNTEAFF. Written as DNA, the CDR3 is TGTGCCAGCAGTCTTGGAGACACCATGAACACTGAAGCTTTCTTT.

This sequence joins TRBV19 and TRBJ1-2; TRBD1 matches 12 bases. The CDR3 runs 17 residues. Germline V gives CDR1 LNHDA, CDR2 SQIVND (reference sequence). After removal of 7 bases from V and 0 bases from J, the junction contained 9 bases not matched to a gene. In DNA, the CDR3 is TGTGCCAGTACCCTGCGGGGGACAGGGGGCCCTAACTATGGCTACACCTTC. Residues: CASTLRGTGGPNYGYTF. Full variable domain (outside the CDR3, taken from reference TRBV19 and TRBJ1-2): DGGITQSPKYLFRKEGQNVTLSCEQNLNHDAMYWYRQDPGQGLRLIYYSQIVNDFQKGDIAEGYSVSREKKESFPLTVTSAQKNPTAFYLCASTLRGTGGPNYGYTFGSGTRLTVV.

The chain joins TRBV6-1 to TRBJ1-1; D call uncertain. CDR1 is MNHNS and CDR2 is SASEGT in the germline V gene. The CDR3 has 15 amino acids. V lost 5 bases, J lost 0 bases, and 13 bases lay in between. This chain's CDR3 is CASSPHGSLNTEAFF. In DNA, the CDR3 is TGTGCCAGCAGTCCCCATGGGAGTTTGAACACTGAAGCTTTCTTT.

In regard to this clone: The same CDR3 arises from other DNA sequences in this sample as well. The chain links TRBV28 to TRBJ2-3; 9 bases line up with TRBD2. The CDR3 runs to 14 residues. Trimming removed 2 bases from V and 4 bases from J; junction bases left unmatched: 1. CDR1 is MDHEN and CDR2 is SYDVKM in the germline V gene. The CDR3 reads CASSLAGGPDTQYF. The CDR3 DNA follows: TGTGCCAGCAGTTTAGCGGGAGGGCCAGATACGCAGTATTTT.

The genes are TRBV19 and TRBJ2-2; 9 positions match TRBD1. V was clipped by 5 bases and J by 6 bases; unmatched bases: 13. The CDR3 is made up of 17 amino acids. Germline lookup yields CDR1 LNHDA and CDR2 SQIVND (reference sequence). The CDR3 spells CASSAVTGTGTPGELFF. DNA of the CDR3: TGTGCCAGTAGTGCGGTTACCGGGACAGGGACCCCCGGGGAGCTGTTTTTT.

CDR3 bases: TGCGCCAGCAGCCATTCTCTTGGGACTAGCGGGAGAGTGGCAGATACGCAGTATTTT. It encodes CASSHSLGTSGRVADTQYF. The chain combines TRBV4-1 with TRBJ2-3, with 14 bases lining up with TRBD2. The CDR3 is 19 amino acids. Germline CDR1 reads MGHRA; CDR2 reads YSYEKL. The J segment lost 4 bases and the V segment lost 3 bases, leaving 12 bases of the junction unmatched.

The chain uses TRBV19 and TRBJ1-4; a weak D match, TRBD1 (5 bases). The CDR3 runs 16 residues. V lost 3 bases and J lost 7, with 18 bases in between. Germline V gives CDR1 LNHDA, CDR2 SQIVND (reference sequence). The CDR3 DNA follows: TGTGCCAGTAGTATCCCCAGCGCGGGTAGGGGTGAAAAACTGTTTTTT. Translating it yields CASSIPSAGRGEKLFF.

The chain recombines TRBV28 with TRBJ2-7; D ambiguous. Germline V lookup: CDR1 MDHEN, CDR2 SYDVKM. The CDR3 runs to 13 residues. V shed 9 bases and J shed 0 bases, with 12 bases lying between them. The CDR3, as DNA: TGTGCCAGTGGAAGTGGTAGCTCCTACGAGCAGTACTTC. This codes for CASGSGSSYEQYF.